This T cell receptor (beta chain) was captured by sequencing in a study of T-cell memory formation after mild COVID-19. By share, this clonotype ranks as medium-sized (0.01 to 0.1%). The CDR3 is 16 residues long. Germline V gives CDR1 SGHRS, CDR2 YFSETQ. Trimming removed 5 bases from V and 2 bases from J, with 17 bases in between. One entry per CDR3 protein results from TCRdb running MiXCR on the 5' RACE reads. This table holds tens of thousands of distinct CDR3 sequences, roughly 16% found once. The receptor's source is an adult who had mild COVID-19 (a few samples of this study predate the infection). Cell type and time point are not known. The material sequenced was PBMCs or a T cell subset sorted from them (not recorded which). The V call is TRBV5-1, the J call TRBJ2-4, with D tentatively TRBD1 (6 bases). The CDR3 reads CASRDTGTGSKNIQYF. Written as DNA, the CDR3 is TGCGCCAGCAGAGATACAGGGACGGGGTCCAAAAACATTCAGTACTTC.